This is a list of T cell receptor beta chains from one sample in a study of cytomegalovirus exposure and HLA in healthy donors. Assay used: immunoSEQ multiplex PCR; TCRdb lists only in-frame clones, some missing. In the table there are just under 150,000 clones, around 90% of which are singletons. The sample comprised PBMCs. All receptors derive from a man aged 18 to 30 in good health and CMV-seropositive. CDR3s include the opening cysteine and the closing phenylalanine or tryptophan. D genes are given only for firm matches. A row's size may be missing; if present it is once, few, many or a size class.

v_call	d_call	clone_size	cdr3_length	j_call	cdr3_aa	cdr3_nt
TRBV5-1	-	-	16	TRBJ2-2	CASSLDGRGNTGELFF	TGCGCCAGCAGCTTGGATGGCAGGGGGAACACCGGGGAGCTGTTTTTT
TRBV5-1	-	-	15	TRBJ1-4	CASSPWIGTNEKLFF	TGCGCCAGCAGCCCGTGGATAGGGACAAATGAAAAACTGTTTTTT
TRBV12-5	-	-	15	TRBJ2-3	CASGLHGGRTDTQYF	TGTGCTAGTGGTTTACACGGGGGGCGCACAGATACGCAGTATTTT
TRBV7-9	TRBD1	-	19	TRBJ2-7	CASSLGDLSGTGYSYEQYF	TGTGCCAGCAGCTTGGGGGACCTATCCGGGACAGGGTACTCCTACGAGCAGTACTTC
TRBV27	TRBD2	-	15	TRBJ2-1	CASTLFGTSFNEQFF	TGTGCCAGCACTCTTTTCGGGACTAGCTTCAATGAGCAGTTCTTC
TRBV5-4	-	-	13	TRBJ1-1	CASSLGGNTEAFF	TGTGCCAGCAGCTTGGGCGGGAACACTGAAGCTTTCTTT
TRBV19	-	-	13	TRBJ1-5	CATSDTSNQPQHF	TGTGCCACCTCGGACACTAGCAATCAGCCCCAGCATTTT
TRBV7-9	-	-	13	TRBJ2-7	CASSRSGTYEQYF	TGTGCCAGCAGCCGCAGTGGTACCTACGAGCAGTACTTC
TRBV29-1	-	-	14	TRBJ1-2	CSVPGGSYFYGYTF	TGCAGCGTCCCCGGAGGGTCTTACTTCTATGGCTACACCTTC
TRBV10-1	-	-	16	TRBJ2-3	CASSEFPDSYTDTQYF	TGCGCCAGCAGTGAGTTTCCCGACAGTTACACAGATACGCAGTATTTT
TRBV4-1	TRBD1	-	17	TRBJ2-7	CASSQVIRDRGLSEQYF	TGCGCCAGCAGCCAAGTAATAAGGGACAGGGGGCTGTCCGAGCAGTACTTC
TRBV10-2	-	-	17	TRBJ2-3	CASSGVLLDHNTDTQYF	TGCGCCAGCAGTGGCGTACTACTAGATCATAACACAGATACGCAGTATTTT
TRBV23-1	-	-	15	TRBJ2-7	CASSQSNRVSYEQYF	TGCGCCAGCAGTCAATCTAACAGGGTTTCCTACGAGCAGTACTTC
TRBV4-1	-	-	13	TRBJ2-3	CASSGDWGDTQYF	TGCGCCAGCAGCGGGGACTGGGGGGATACGCAGTATTTT
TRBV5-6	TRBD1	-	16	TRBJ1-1	CASSLLRDRGDTEAFF	TGTGCCAGCAGCTTACTCCGGGACAGGGGTGACACTGAAGCTTTCTTT
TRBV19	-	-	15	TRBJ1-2	CASSMTDSTFYGYTF	TGTGCCAGTAGTATGACAGACAGCACCTTCTATGGCTACACCTTC
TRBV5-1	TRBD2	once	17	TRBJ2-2	CASSWGLAGRSTGELFF	TGCGCCAGCAGCTGGGGACTAGCGGGTCGAAGTACCGGGGAGCTGTTTTTT